The TCR beta chain under discussion was sequenced for a study of T cell repertoires in cytomegalovirus infection. Background on the study: Indications came from public TCR beta signatures; they pointed to CMV infection and to a matching HLA type.

As for this clonotype: Antigen unknown.

TCRdb passed the reads through MiXCR, listing each CDR3 protein once. Of about 320,000 distinct CDR3 sequences in the sample, around 9.5% were seen once. Findings of the study overall: HLA-C-restricted, CMV-specific TCR beta clonotypes were dominant ex vivo. Pooled public TCR beta family frequency picked out CMV carriers with the relevant HLA.

The TCR sequence derives from a human donor in good health (CMV status not recorded). Some clones in this sample may be carry-over from other donors' samples. Sequencing input: PBMCs.

CDR3 loop: CASSHRDSGEKLFF. Here the CDR3 DNA reads TGTGCCAGCAGCCACCGGGACAGTGGTGAAAAACTGTTTTTT. This chain connects TRBV6-8 to TRBJ1-4; 7 bases line up with TRBD1. Unmatched junction bases numbered 8, after V lost 6 bases and J lost 7 bases. The length of the CDR3 is 14 residues. The V gene's germline CDR1 is MNHGY and CDR2 SAAAGT.